The present T cell receptor (beta chain) was sequenced within a study of T cell repertoires in cytomegalovirus infection. Study information: CMV epitopes in the study were HLA-C-restricted (recently identified) and HLA-B-restricted (well studied). Public TCR beta signatures were indicative of both CMV infection and a matching HLA type.

In the case of this clonotype: What it recognizes is unknown.

This CDR3 has 16 residues. Germline CDR1 reads SEHNR; CDR2 reads FQNEAQ (reference sequence). V lost 0 bases and J 0 bases, leaving 9 bases between the germline ends. General observations from the study: Summed frequency of shared TCR beta families picked out CMV carriers who also had the relevant HLA. The study found HLA-C-restricted CMV-specific TCR beta clonotypes dominating the ex vivo response.

In TCRdb, the reads were re-called with MiXCR into one record per CDR3 protein. The data contain some 920,000 distinct CDR3 sequences, roughly a third of them singletons. Sequencing used cultured CD8+ T cells from PBMCs, obtained from culture after CMV antigen stimulation. This receptor was obtained from a human donor in good health (CMV status not recorded). Some clones in this sample may be carry-over from other donors' samples. This chain uses TRBV7-9 with TRBJ2-4; D is perhaps TRBD2 (5 bases). The CDR3 region is CASSLAGELAKNIQYF. The CDR3 nucleotides read TGTGCCAGCAGCTTAGCGGGAGAATTAGCCAAAAACATTCAGTACTTC. The variable domain in full, completed from reference TRBV7-9 and TRBJ2-4, reads DTGVSQNPRHKITKRGQNVTFRCDPISEHNRLYWYRQTLGQGPEFLTYFQNEAQLEKSRLLSDRFSAERPKGSFSTLEIQRTEQGDSAMYLCASSLAGELAKNIQYFGAGTRLSVL.